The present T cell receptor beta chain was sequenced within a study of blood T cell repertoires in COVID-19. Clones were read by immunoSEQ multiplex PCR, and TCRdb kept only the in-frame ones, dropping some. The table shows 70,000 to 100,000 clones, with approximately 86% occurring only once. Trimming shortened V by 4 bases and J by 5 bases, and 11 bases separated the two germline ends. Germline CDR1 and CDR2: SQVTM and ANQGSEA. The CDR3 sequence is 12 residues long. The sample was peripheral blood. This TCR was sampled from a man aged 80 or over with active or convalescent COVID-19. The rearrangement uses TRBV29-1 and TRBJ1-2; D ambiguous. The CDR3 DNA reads TGCAGCGTTGCCCTTCGCGGGTATGGCTACACCTTC. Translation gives CSVALRGYGYTF.